The present entry profiles one T cell receptor (beta chain) with its context. Cohort 3 recovery required two negative PCRs, clearance, or symptom resolution. The CDR3 runs 16 residues. Trimming removed 1 base at V and 0 bases at J, with 12 bases between. The V gene's germline CDR1 is KGHSH and CDR2 LQKENI. This specimen belongs to a study of blood T cell repertoires in COVID-19. Study context: Material from acute and convalescent COVID-19 was sourced from the United States, Italy and Spain.

Data came from immunoSEQ multiplex PCR; TCRdb stores just in-frame clones and leaves some out. The sample has roughly 180,000 clones; 82% are singletons. The chain employs TRBV18 and TRBJ1-2; a weak D match, TRBD1 (5 bases). What was sequenced was PBMCs or T cells enriched from blood (not recorded which). This clonotype was obtained from a middle-aged man who had recovered from COVID-19. The CDR3 DNA reads as TGTGCCAGCTCACCACAGTCCGGGGGGTCTAACTATGGCTACACCTTC. The encoded protein is CASSPQSGGSNYGYTF.